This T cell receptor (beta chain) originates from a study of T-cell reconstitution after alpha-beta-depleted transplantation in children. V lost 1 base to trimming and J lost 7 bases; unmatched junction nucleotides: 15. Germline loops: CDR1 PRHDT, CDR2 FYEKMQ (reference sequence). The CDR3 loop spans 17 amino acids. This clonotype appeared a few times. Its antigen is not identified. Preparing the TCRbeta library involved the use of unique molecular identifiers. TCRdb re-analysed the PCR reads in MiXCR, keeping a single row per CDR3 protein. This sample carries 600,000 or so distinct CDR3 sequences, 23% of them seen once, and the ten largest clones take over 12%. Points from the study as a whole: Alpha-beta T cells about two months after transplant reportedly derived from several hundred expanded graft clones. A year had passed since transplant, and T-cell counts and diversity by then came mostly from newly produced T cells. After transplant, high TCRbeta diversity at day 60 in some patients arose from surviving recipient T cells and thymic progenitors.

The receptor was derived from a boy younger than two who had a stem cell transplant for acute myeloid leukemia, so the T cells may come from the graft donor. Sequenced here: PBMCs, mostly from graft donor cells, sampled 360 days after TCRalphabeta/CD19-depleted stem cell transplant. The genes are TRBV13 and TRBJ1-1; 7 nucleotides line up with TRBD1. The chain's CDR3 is CASSLASGTGTASEAFF. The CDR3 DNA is TGTGCCAGCAGCTTAGCGTCGGGGACGGGGACAGCGAGTGAAGCTTTCTTT. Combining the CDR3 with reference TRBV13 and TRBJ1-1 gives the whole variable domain AAGVIQSPRHLIKEKRETATLKCYPIPRHDTVYWYQQGPGQDPQFLISFYEKMQSDKGSIPDRFSAQQFSDYHSELNMSSLELGDSALYFCASSLASGTGTASEAFFGQGTRLTVV.